This T cell receptor beta chain was recovered during a study of blood T cell repertoires in COVID-19. This clone appeared a single time. Only in-frame clones appear in the TCRdb table, and some are missing; sequencing was by immunoSEQ multiplex PCR. This sample has around 170,000 clones, with 88% found just once. The ends were cut back, 6 bases at V and 0 bases at J, with 11 bases in the middle. This CDR3 is built from 15 residues. Looked up from germline, CDR1 is SGHAT and CDR2 is FQNNGV. Sequences were obtained from peripheral blood. The chain has TRBV11-2 and TRBJ2-2; TRBD1 might be the D (6 bases). This receptor was taken from a man aged 55-75 years with acute or convalescent COVID-19. This CDR3 reads CASSKGTTNTGELFF. CDR3 nucleotide sequence: TGTGCCAGCAGTAAAGGGACAACGAACACCGGGGAGCTGTTTTTT.